This TCR beta chain came from a study of cytomegalovirus exposure and HLA in healthy donors. Germline CDR1 is SQVTM and CDR2 is ANQGSEA. Trimming left V 6 bases short and J 4 bases short, with 9 bases between. The CDR3 loop spans 12 amino acids. Amplification used 60 Vbeta primers and 13 Jbeta primers. TCRdb's copy holds only in-frame clones and misses some; the assay was immunoSEQ multiplex PCR. The top ten hold around 2.6% of the sample, which has some 200,000 clones, more than 65% seen once. This TCR came from a female donor in good health and CMV-seronegative. Sequencing input: PBMCs. V gene TRBV29-1 combines with J gene TRBJ1-4; no definite D call. CDR3 region: CSVLENNEKLFF. For the CDR3, the DNA is TGCAGCGTCCTTGAGAATAATGAAAAACTGTTTTTT.